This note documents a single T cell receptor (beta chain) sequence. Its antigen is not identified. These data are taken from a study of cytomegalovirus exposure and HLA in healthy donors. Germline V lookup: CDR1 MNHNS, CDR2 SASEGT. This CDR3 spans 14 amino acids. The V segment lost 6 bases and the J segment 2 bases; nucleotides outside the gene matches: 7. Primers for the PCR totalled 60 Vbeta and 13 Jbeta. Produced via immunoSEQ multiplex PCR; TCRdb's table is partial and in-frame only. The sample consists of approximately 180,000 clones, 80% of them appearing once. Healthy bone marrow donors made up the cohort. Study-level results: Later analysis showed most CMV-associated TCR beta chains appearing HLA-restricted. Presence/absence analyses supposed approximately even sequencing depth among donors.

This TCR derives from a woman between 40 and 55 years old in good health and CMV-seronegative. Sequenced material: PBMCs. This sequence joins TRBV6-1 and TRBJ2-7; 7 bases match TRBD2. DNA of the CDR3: TGTGCCAGCAGGAAGACTAGCTGGGCCTACGAGCAGTACTTC. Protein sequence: CASRKTSWAYEQYF.